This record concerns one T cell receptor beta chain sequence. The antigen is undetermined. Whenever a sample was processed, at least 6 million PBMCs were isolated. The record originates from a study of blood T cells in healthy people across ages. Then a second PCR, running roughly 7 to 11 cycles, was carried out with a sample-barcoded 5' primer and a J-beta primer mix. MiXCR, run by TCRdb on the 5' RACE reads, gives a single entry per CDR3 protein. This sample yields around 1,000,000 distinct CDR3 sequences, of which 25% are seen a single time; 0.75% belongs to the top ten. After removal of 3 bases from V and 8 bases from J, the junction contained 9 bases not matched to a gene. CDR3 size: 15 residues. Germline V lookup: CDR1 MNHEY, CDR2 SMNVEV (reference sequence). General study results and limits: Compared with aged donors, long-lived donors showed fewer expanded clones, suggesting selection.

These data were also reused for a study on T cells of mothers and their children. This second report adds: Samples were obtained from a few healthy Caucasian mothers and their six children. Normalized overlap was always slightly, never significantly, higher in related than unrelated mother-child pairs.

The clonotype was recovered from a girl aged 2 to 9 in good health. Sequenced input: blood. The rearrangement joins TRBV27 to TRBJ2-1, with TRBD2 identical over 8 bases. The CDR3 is CASSFIGLAKDEQFF. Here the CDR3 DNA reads TGTGCCAGCAGTTTTATAGGACTAGCCAAAGATGAGCAGTTCTTC.